Sequencing of this T cell receptor beta chain was carried out in a study of cytomegalovirus exposure and HLA in healthy donors. TCRdb keeps only in-frame clones here, not all; method: immunoSEQ multiplex PCR. Of tens of thousands of clones listed, roughly 83% are singletons. Trimming cost V 4 bases and J 2 bases; bases outside gene matches: 5. Germline V gene data show CDR1 as MNHEY and CDR2 as SVGAGI. The CDR3 totals 15 residues. The rearrangement links TRBV6-5 to TRBJ2-3; 8 bases line up with TRBD1. The specimen sequenced was PBMCs. The sequence came from a woman younger than 35 in good health and CMV-seropositive. CDR3 in amino acids: CASSFRGPYTDTQYF. As DNA, the CDR3 is TGTGCCAGCAGTTTCAGGGGGCCCTACACAGATACGCAGTATTTT.